This T cell receptor (beta chain) was profiled in a study of T-cell memory formation after mild COVID-19 (dated by TCRdb to about 2021). Background on the whole study: Most TCR sequence clusters were specific to one of the two donors. Longitudinal TCRalpha and TCRbeta repertoire sequencing tracked T-cell clones expanding and contracting after mild COVID-19 in a couple of donors. The cohort was made up of two young adult volunteers, one female and one male, who were previously healthy. What the study reported, not specific to this receptor: SARS-CoV-2 specificity was not confirmed for the second-wave clones peaking on day 37. Some responding clones were detected in pre-infection memory, suggesting pre-existing cross-reactive memory T cells joined the SARS-CoV-2 response. Contracting CD4+ clones turned up mainly in the CM and EM memory subsets, whereas EMRA was where CD8+ clones were enriched. The study included only a couple of mild cases, and larger cohorts that include severe cases with pre-infection samples were judged to be necessary. From day 15 to 85, contracting clones showed balanced CD4/CD8 phenotypes, whereas a second wave of clones that expanded from day 15 to 37 leaned towards CD4+.

Ficoll-Paque density gradient centrifugation was used to isolate PBMCs. V is shortened by 6 bases, J by 8 bases, and the region joining them spans 10 bases. From cysteine to phenylalanine, the CDR3 is 10 amino acids long. CDR3 DNA only is kept here, 30 bases in frame from base 1. Based on the germline V gene (reference sequence), the CDR1 and CDR2 sequences are DFQATT and SNEGSKA. The reads were generated on an Illumina NovaSeq 6000. cDNA libraries for TCRalpha and TCRbeta were prepared by 5'RACE using constant-segment primers, with sample barcodes and unique molecular identifiers added. RNA was extracted from every sample with Trizol reagent. The libraries were amplified in two PCR steps, and the second step added a second sample barcode and Illumina TruSeq adapters. The libraries were sequenced on an Illumina NovaSeq using 2 x 150 bp paired-end reads. The source study handled its data this way. With migec v1.2.7, reads were demultiplexed and then collapsed into UMI-guided consensus sequences. Using mixcr v2.1.11, UMI consensuses were aligned to TRA and TRB V and J templates and then assembled into clonotypes. Clonotypes were classified as expanded or contracted when called significant by both edgeR and NoisET, with noise models trained on biological replicates. edgeR calls used a false discovery rate-adjusted p below 0.01 and a log2 fold-change threshold of 1. As an exploratory analysis of dynamics, max-normalized trajectories of the 1000 most abundant clonotypes were examined by PCA with hierarchical clustering. Separately sequenced CD4+ and CD8+ repertoires were used to assign the CD4 or CD8 phenotype of responding clones. TCRdb reran the public reads through fastp at Q25 and MiXCR, keeping productive beta chains. Identical CDR3 protein sequences are pooled into one entry, listed with their most common genes and DNA. V and J calls and clone size were set by TCRdb, not the authors. The sample has hundreds of thousands of distinct CDR3 sequences on record, around 20% of them singletons. The top ten hold 7.5% to 9.5% of the sample.

As concerns this clonotype: The clone's antigen remains unknown. No much larger clonotype is one base removed from it; base qualities were not supplied.

The TCR sequence derives from an adult woman who had mild COVID-19 (a few samples of this study predate the infection). The sample titles of this study are shuffled in the database, so cell type and time point are left out; the donor was told from shared clones. The sequence is built from TRBV20-1 and TRBJ1-2, with TRBD1 as a weak D call on 6 bases. The sample consisted of PBMCs or a T cell subset sorted from them (not recorded which). The nucleotides read TGCAGTGCCCGAGGGGGGGGCTACACCTTC. It is translated as CSARGGGYTF.